Reported below is one TCR beta chain. Its antigen is currently unknown. If no ophthalmopathy progression occurred within 18 months, Graves' hyperthyroidism was stable. CDR3 length: 13 residues. Germline assignment: CDR1 LNHNV and CDR2 YYDKDF (reference sequence). Trimming stripped 0 bases from V and 8 bases from J, with 7 bases between. Researchers took RNA transcripts and amplified the TCR beta CDR3 regions from them. HTBI primers were used for first-round RT-PCR of the TCR CDR3. TCRdb called the multiplex PCR reads again in MiXCR, with one record for every CDR3 protein. The sample lists hundreds of thousands of distinct CDR3 sequences, roughly 25% seen once, with around 67% in the top ten. This entry comes from a study of T cells in Graves' hyperthyroidism and ophthalmopathy. Study-wide background: The initial diagnosis was the point when peripheral blood was collected, ahead of any treatment. Study results and caveats: Blood also showed most of the thyroid clonotypes that were expanded above 0.001.

The rearrangement uses TRBV15 and TRBJ1-4, with D unclear. The sequenced sample consisted of blood. The clonotype comes from a man between 45 and 60 years old with Graves' hyperthyroidism. The CDR3 coding sequence is TGTGCCACCAGCAGAGATACTCGCGAAAAACTGTTTTTT. Translating it yields CATSRDTREKLFF.